Shown below are 25 T cell receptor beta chains from a single sample sequenced in a study of blood T cell repertoires in COVID-19. The assay was immunoSEQ multiplex PCR, and TCRdb's table has in-frame clones only and misses some. Of some 110,000 clones listed, roughly 88% are singletons. The sample taken for sequencing was peripheral blood. These receptors were obtained from a human donor in a cohort sampled during active COVID-19.

The V call is TRBV18, the J call TRBJ2-7; 9 positions agree with TRBD1. Germline CDR1 KGHSH, CDR2 LQKENI. V was clipped by 3 bases and J by 7 bases; unmatched bases: 7. The CDR3 loop spans 14 amino acids. The CDR3 is CASSPGTGRDEQYF. The CDR3 DNA reads as TGTGCCAGCTCACCCGGGACAGGGCGGGATGAGCAGTACTTC.

CDR3 sequence: CASSAPQGYGYTF. CDR3 nucleotides: TGTGCCAGCAGTGCCCCCCAGGGTTACGGCTACACCTTC. This chain joins TRBV25-1 and TRBJ1-2, with a weak D call TRBD1 (5 bases). Germline V gene sequence: CDR1 MGHDK, CDR2 SYGVNS. This CDR3 region has 13 residues. Trimming shortened V by 4 bases and J by 8 bases, and 14 bases separated the two germline ends.

The chain couples TRBV2 to TRBJ1-2; the match to TRBD1 covers 9 bases. The CDR3 length is 13 residues. The germline gives CDR1 SNHLY, CDR2 FYNNEI. V lost 8 bases to trimming and J lost 2 bases; unmatched junction nucleotides: 3. The CDR3 coding sequence is TGTGCCAGCGGAGGACAGGGGAACTATGGCTACACCTTC. Its translation: CASGGQGNYGYTF.

The chain has TRBV7-6 and TRBJ2-3, with 7 nucleotides matching TRBD2. CDR1 and CDR2 (germline): SGHVS, FNYEAQ. CDR3 size: 16 residues. Trimming cost V 5 bases and J 3 bases; bases outside gene matches: 11. CDR3 sequence reads: CASSPGWTRNTDTQYF. CDR3 in DNA: TGTGCCAGCAGCCCCGGATGGACTAGGAATACAGATACGCAGTATTTT.

The chain links TRBV2 to TRBJ2-2, with 7 positions matching TRBD2. Germline trimming cut 6 bases from V and 6 bases from J; bases unmatched to any gene: 1. Per germline, CDR1 SNHLY and CDR2 FYNNEI. The CDR3 length is 12 residues. This chain's CDR3 is CASRGRAGELFF. The DNA for the CDR3 is TGTGCCAGCAGAGGGAGGGCCGGGGAGCTGTTTTTT.

This clone was found a few times. J is TRBJ2-7 and V is TRBV7-9, with D possibly TRBD2 on 5 matching bases. The CDR3 length is 14 residues. The V gene's germline CDR1 is SEHNR and CDR2 FQNEAQ (reference sequence). Trimming shortened V by 5 bases and J by 3 bases, and 14 bases separated the two germline ends. In DNA, the CDR3 is TGTGCCAGCAGCCCTACTAGTTCCGTCTACGAGCAGTACTTC. This encodes CASSPTSSVYEQYF.

V gene TRBV3-1 (or the pseudogene TRBV3-2) combines with J gene TRBJ1-2, with 8 positions matching TRBD1. This CDR3 comprises 14 residues. Germline CDR1 reads LGHDT; CDR2 reads YNNKEL (reference sequence). The J segment lost 8 bases and the V segment lost 3 bases, leaving 8 bases of the junction unmatched. The CDR3 sequence: CASSQLDRGGGYTF. The DNA for the CDR3 is TGTGCCAGCAGCCAGCTCGACAGGGGTGGCGGCTACACCTTC.

The rearrangement links TRBV5-1 to TRBJ2-5; 8 nucleotides align to TRBD2. The CDR3 loop spans 15 amino acids. V was pared by 5 bases and J by 2 bases, with 8 bases of the junction left unmatched. Germline CDR1 and CDR2: SGHRS and YFSETQ. CDR3 sequence reads: CASSGRSGGQETQYF. The CDR3 bases are TGCGCCAGCAGTGGTCGGAGCGGGGGTCAAGAGACCCAGTACTTC. Filled out from reference TRBV5-1 and TRBJ2-5, the complete variable domain reads KAGVTQTPRYLIKTRGQQVTLSCSPISGHRSVSWYQQTPGQGLQFLFEYFSETQRNKGNFPGRFSGRQFSNSRSEMNVSTLELGDSALYLCASSGRSGGQETQYFGPGTRLLVL.

The chain joins TRBV7-8 to TRBJ2-1, with TRBD1 identical over 9 bases. The CDR3 totals 16 residues. V gave up 1 base and J gave up 7 bases; unmatched junction bases: 8. Germline V lookup: CDR1 SGHVS, CDR2 FQNEAQ. This CDR3 is CASSLVGTGYGNEQFF. CDR3 in DNA: TGTGCCAGCAGCTTAGTGGGGACAGGGTATGGAAATGAGCAGTTCTTC.

The V call is TRBV10-2, the J call TRBJ2-7, with 12 bases lining up with TRBD2. The CDR3 length is 17 residues. Germline V gives CDR1 WSHSY, CDR2 SAAADI. Unmatched junction bases numbered 8, after V lost 1 base and J lost 4 bases. CDR3 nucleotide sequence: TGCGCCAGCAGTGAGTGGGCTAGCGGGAGGGCCCCTTACGAGCAGTACTTC. Translated: CASSEWASGRAPYEQYF.

V gene TRBV6-2 or TRBV6-3 combines with J gene TRBJ2-7; 7 nucleotides match TRBD2. Trimming at V came to 1 base and at J to 4 bases, leaving 7 bases not matched to a gene. The CDR3 spans 15 residues. CDR1 and CDR2 (germline): MNHEY, SVGEGT. CDR3 region: CASSYFRLAIYEQYF. The CDR3 DNA sequence: TGTGCCAGCAGTTACTTTCGACTAGCTATTTACGAGCAGTACTTC.

The chain joins TRBV4-3 to TRBJ2-7; tentative D call: TRBD2 (6 bases). Germline loops: CDR1 LGHNA, CDR2 YSLEER. The CDR3 consists of 15 residues. V lost 0 bases to trimming and J lost 7 bases, with 16 bases between them. The CDR3 nucleotides read TGCGCCAGCAGCCAAGAGGAGGGAGTGGCGGGGGAGCAGTACTTC. Translation: CASSQEEGVAGEQYF.

V usage is TRBV7-2 and J usage is TRBJ2-7; 10 bases align to TRBD2. The junction had 6 bases not matched to a gene; V was cut back by 0 bases and J by 4 bases. Per the germline V gene, CDR1 is SGHTA and CDR2 is FQGNSA. This CDR3 spans 16 amino acids. CDR3 sequence (DNA): TGTGCCAGCAGCTTAGCGGCACTAGCGGGAAAATACGAGCAGTACTTC. The encoded protein is CASSLAALAGKYEQYF.

The chain joins TRBV7-2 to TRBJ2-7; 15 bases line up with TRBD2. The trim removed 5 bases at V and 10 bases at J, leaving 9 bases unmatched. This CDR3 is 15 amino acids long. Germline V CDR1 and CDR2: SGHTA, FQGNSA. CDR3 residues: CASSANQGLAGGQYF. In DNA, the CDR3 is TGTGCCAGCAGCGCGAACCAGGGACTAGCGGGAGGTCAGTACTTC. The whole variable domain, filled in from reference TRBV7-2 and TRBJ2-7, reads GAGVSQSPSNKVTEKGKDVELRCDPISGHTALYWYRQSLGQGLEFLIYFQGNSAPDKSGLPSDRFSAERTGGSVSTLTIQRTQQEDSAVYLCASSANQGLAGGQYFGPGTRLTVT.

The chain has TRBV7-3 and TRBJ2-3; 8 bases align to TRBD2. V lost 5 bases, J lost 5 bases, and 9 bases stayed unmatched. Germline V gene sequence: CDR1 SGHTA, CDR2 FQGTGA. There are 15 residues in the CDR3. CDR3 region: CASSRGGLGGDTQYF. In DNA, the CDR3 is TGTGCCAGCAGCCGGGGGGGACTAGGCGGAGATACGCAGTATTTT.

The chain couples TRBV2 to TRBJ2-7, with D perhaps matching TRBD1 (6 bases). CDR3 size: 12 residues. V lost 3 bases and J lost 8, with 11 bases in between. Looked up from germline, CDR1 is SNHLY and CDR2 is FYNNEI. CDR3 nucleotides: TGTGCCAGCAGTGAGGGGGCTAGGCAGCAGTACTTC. Translating gives CASSEGARQQYF.

This chain uses TRBV6-5 with TRBJ1-4; no clear D. Germline-derived CDR1 and CDR2 are MNHEY and SVGAGI. Trimming stripped 1 base from V and 7 bases from J, with 16 bases between. This CDR3 is built from 16 residues. The CDR3 coding sequence is TGTGCCAGCAGTTACTGGCGGCCGGACTTGGGTGAAAAACTGTTTTTT. The encoded protein is CASSYWRPDLGEKLFF.

The chain carries TRBV6-5 and TRBJ2-1; 7 bases match TRBD2. Germline lookup yields CDR1 MNHEY and CDR2 SVGAGI. The V and J ends lost 4 bases and 3 bases, in that order; junction bases with no gene match: 9. The CDR3 runs to 16 residues. Here the CDR3 reads CASSLYLADFYNEQFF. In DNA form, the CDR3 reads TGTGCCAGCAGTTTGTATCTAGCGGACTTCTACAATGAGCAGTTCTTC.

This clone was observed a handful of times. For the CDR3, the DNA is TGTGCCAGCAGGAGCTCCTATAATTCACCCCTCCACTTT. This encodes CASRSSYNSPLHF. The chain has TRBV27 and TRBJ1-6; unclear D gene. There are 13 residues in the CDR3. V lost 6 bases and J 0 bases, leaving 3 bases between the germline ends. Germline V gene data show CDR1 as MNHEY and CDR2 as SMNVEV (reference sequence).

The gene calls are TRBV5-8 and TRBJ2-1; TRBD2 agrees at 11 bases. The CDR3 is 16 residues long. With 1 base clipped from V and 6 bases from J, the junction kept 6 bases outside the gene matches. CDR1 is SGHTS, CDR2 YDEGEE, per germline. CDR3 sequence reads: CASSLLWTSGSNEQFF. Here the CDR3 DNA reads TGTGCCAGCAGCTTGCTATGGACTAGCGGGTCCAATGAGCAGTTCTTC.

The chain carries TRBV2 and TRBJ1-5, with a weak D call TRBD1 (5 bases). This CDR3 has 14 amino acids. Germline CDR1 reads SNHLY; CDR2 reads FYNNEI. Trimming pared 5 bases from V and 4 bases from J, leaving 12 bases between. CDR3 region: CASSLRGPNQPQHF. The CDR3 DNA reads as TGTGCCAGCAGTTTAAGGGGCCCAAATCAGCCCCAGCATTTT.

Only one count was recorded for this clone. The V gene is TRBV18, the J gene TRBJ1-2, with 9 bases fitting TRBD1. CDR3 size: 16 residues. The germline CDR1 and CDR2 sequences are KGHSH and LQKENI. After removal of 0 bases from V and 4 bases from J, the junction contained 6 bases not matched to a gene. This CDR3 is CASSPPVTGGAYGYTF. The CDR3 coding sequence is TGTGCCAGCTCACCACCGGTCACAGGGGGCGCCTATGGCTACACCTTC.

V usage is TRBV7-9 and J usage is TRBJ2-1; 7 nucleotides match TRBD1. V gave up 0 bases and J gave up 9 bases; unmatched junction bases: 5. This CDR3 is built from 14 residues. The V gene's germline CDR1 is SEHNR and CDR2 FQNEAQ (reference sequence). CDR3 in DNA: TGTGCCAGCAGCTTAGCCGGACAGGCCGGTGAGCAGTTCTTC. Its translation: CASSLAGQAGEQFF.

This chain uses TRBV4-3 with TRBJ1-2, with D hard to call. The CDR3 is 15 residues long. Germline V lookup: CDR1 LGHNA, CDR2 YSLEER. Trimming left V 0 bases short and J 5 bases short, with 13 bases between. CDR3 coding DNA: TGCGCCAGCAGCCAAGAGTGGGAGATGAGGTATGGCTACACCTTC. Translating it yields CASSQEWEMRYGYTF.

The V call is TRBV5-1, the J call TRBJ2-7; 8 bases are a match to TRBD2. The J segment lost 3 bases and the V segment lost 0 bases, leaving 5 bases of the junction unmatched. The CDR3 length is 15 residues. The germline V gene has CDR1 SGHRS and CDR2 YFSETQ. CDR3 loop: CASSLEAGVGYEQYF. CDR3 nucleotides: TGCGCCAGCAGCTTGGAAGCGGGAGTAGGCTACGAGCAGTACTTC. Full variable domain (outside the CDR3, taken from reference TRBV5-1 and TRBJ2-7): KAGVTQTPRYLIKTRGQQVTLSCSPISGHRSVSWYQQTPGQGLQFLFEYFSETQRNKGNFPGRFSGRQFSNSRSEMNVSTLELGDSALYLCASSLEAGVGYEQYFGPGTRLTVT.